This T cell receptor (beta chain) was captured in a study of blood T cell repertoires in COVID-19. For the study at large: Sites in the United States, Italy and Spain provided acute and convalescent COVID-19 samples. The analysed material was cDNA or gDNA that came from T cells, B-cell-depleted T cells, or PBMCs.

Under the authors' procedure: From reference gene primer amplification, estimates of nucleated cell counts were derived. Repertoires were generated with immunoSEQ multiplex PCR, while TCRdb's copy carries only in-frame clones and drops some. For V, J and clone size, that table is used; D and trimming come from the DNA. This sample has roughly 220,000 clones, with 65% to 85% found just once. Trimming shortened V by 0 bases and J by 4 bases, and 18 bases separated the two germline ends. This CDR3 has 17 amino acids. J is TRBJ2-5 and V is TRBV23-1; D is undetermined. TRBV23-1 is an ORF, with its function uncertain. The clonotype comes from a woman aged 60-75 years with acute or convalescent COVID-19. Sequenced input: peripheral blood. For the CDR3, the DNA is TGCGCCAGCAGTCAATCCCCTCAGTTGGAGCCGGGAGAGACCCAGTACTTC. Translation gives CASSQSPQLEPGETQYF.